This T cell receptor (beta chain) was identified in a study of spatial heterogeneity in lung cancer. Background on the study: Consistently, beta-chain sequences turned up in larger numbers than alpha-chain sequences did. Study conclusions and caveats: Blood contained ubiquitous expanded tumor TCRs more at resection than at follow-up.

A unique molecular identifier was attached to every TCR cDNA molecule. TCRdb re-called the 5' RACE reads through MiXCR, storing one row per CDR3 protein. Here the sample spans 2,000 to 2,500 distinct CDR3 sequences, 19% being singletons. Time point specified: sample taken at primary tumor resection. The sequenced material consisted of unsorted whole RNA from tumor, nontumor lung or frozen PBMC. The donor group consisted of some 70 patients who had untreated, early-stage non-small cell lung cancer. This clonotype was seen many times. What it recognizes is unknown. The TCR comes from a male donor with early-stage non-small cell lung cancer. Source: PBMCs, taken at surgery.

The CDR3 sequence is CASSQVSGSYNEQFF. Here the CDR3 DNA reads TGTGCCAGCAGCCAAGTGAGCGGGAGCTACAATGAGCAGTTCTTC. The V call is TRBV3-1, the J call TRBJ2-1; the match to TRBD2 covers 8 bases. The CDR3 loop spans 15 amino acids. The V and J ends lost 1 base and 3 bases, in that order; junction bases with no gene match: 2. The germline V gene encodes CDR1 LGHDT and CDR2 YNNKEL (reference sequence).